The 5 T cell receptor beta chains reported below all come from one sample, sequenced in a study of cytomegalovirus exposure and HLA in healthy donors. PCR employed 60 Vbeta and 13 Jbeta primers. TCRdb's table, derived via immunoSEQ multiplex PCR, lists solely in-frame clones and lacks some. The sample lists 120,000 or so clones, over 70% occurring once. The sample was PBMCs. The origin of the receptors is a woman aged 45 to 65 in good health and CMV-seronegative.

The chain couples TRBV5-4 to TRBJ2-5, with D perhaps matching TRBD2 (7 bases). This CDR3 region has 16 residues. Germline V gene sequence: CDR1 SGHNT, CDR2 YYREEE (reference sequence). The V end was cut by 3 bases, the J end by 1 base, with 16 bases between. This chain's CDR3 is CASSSGNAGAQETQYF. The DNA of the CDR3 is TGTGCCAGCAGCTCCGGCAACGCGGGGGCCCAAGAGACCCAGTACTTC. The full variable domain, in which reference TRBV5-4 and TRBJ2-5 provide the parts outside the CDR3, is ETGVTQSPTHLIKTRGQQVTLRCSSQSGHNTVSWYQQALGQGPQFIFQYYREEENGRGNFPPRFSGLQFPNYSSELNVNALELDDSALYLCASSSGNAGAQETQYFGPGTRLLVL.

This clone turned up a few times. The V call is TRBV7-2, the J call TRBJ2-1, with 7 bases fitting TRBD2. V gave up 5 bases and J gave up 5 bases; unmatched junction bases: 12. CDR3 size: 16 residues. Germline V lookup: CDR1 SGHTA, CDR2 FQGNSA. The CDR3 sequence is CASSPFASGVNNEQFF. CDR3 sequence (DNA): TGTGCCAGCAGCCCCTTCGCTAGCGGCGTTAACAATGAGCAGTTCTTC.

Note on this clone: This specimen includes other DNA sequences encoding the same CDR3. This rearrangement joins TRBV19 to TRBJ2-1; 12 bases fit TRBD2. V shed 4 bases and J 8 bases; nucleotides not matched to a gene: 6. Germline V gene data show CDR1 as LNHDA and CDR2 as SQIVND (reference sequence). The CDR3 is made up of 15 amino acids. The CDR3 spells CASSRLAGGPDEQFF. The CDR3 DNA reads TGTGCCAGTAGTAGGCTAGCGGGAGGGCCTGATGAGCAGTTCTTC.

This clone was observed a single time. Here the CDR3 reads CASSSTTGGSYEQYF. CDR3 bases: TGTGCCAGCAGCTCAACGACAGGGGGCTCCTACGAGCAGTACTTC. The chain employs TRBV7-9 and TRBJ2-7, with 9 bases identical to TRBD1. The CDR3 is 15 amino acids. J was trimmed by 0 bases and V by 4 bases; bases with no gene match: 4. Germline CDR1 SEHNR, CDR2 FQNEAQ (reference sequence).

This rearrangement joins TRBV7-3 to TRBJ2-2, with 7 bases matching TRBD1. The J segment lost 8 bases and the V segment lost 2 bases, leaving 5 bases of the junction unmatched. Germline-derived CDR1 and CDR2 are SGHTA and FQGTGA. CDR3 length: 14 amino acids. CDR3 protein: CASSLLGGAGELFF. For the CDR3, the DNA is TGTGCCAGCAGCTTACTAGGGGGCGCGGGGGAGCTGTTTTTT.